The present entry profiles one TCR beta chain with its context. As yet, its antigen is unknown. This entry belongs to a study of cytomegalovirus exposure and HLA in healthy donors. At the level of the study: Around 79 million unique TCRs, all from HLA-typed donors, were included in an early release of the data.

When sampled, the donors appeared nominally healthy, though they likely had unrecorded immune exposures. Study-wide results and caveats: The study had only CMV serostatus as immune exposure information. According to a later analysis, donors in an Asian-associated ancestry cluster reportedly had fewer N-insertions than the approximately 670-donor mean.

Vbeta (60) and Jbeta (13) primers were used in the PCR. The data were produced by immunoSEQ multiplex PCR, yet TCRdb's version contains in-frame clones alone and is incomplete. The sample records roughly 130,000 clones, 81% being singletons. V dropped 0 bases and J dropped 0; count of bases not matched to a gene: 12. From germline, CDR1 is SEHNR and CDR2 FQNEAQ (reference sequence). The CDR3 has 19 residues. This TCR came from a young man in good health and CMV-seronegative. Sequencing input: PBMCs. The chain links TRBV7-9 to TRBJ1-1; 8 positions agree with TRBD1. The DNA of the CDR3 is TGTGCCAGCAGCTTAGCGGGTGGGCTCGGGACAGGCATGAACACTGAAGCTTTCTTT. It translates to CASSLAGGLGTGMNTEAFF.